This is a list of T cell receptor beta chains from one sample in a study of blood T cell repertoires in COVID-19. TCRdb's table, derived via immunoSEQ multiplex PCR, lists solely in-frame clones and lacks some. The sample records 250,000 to 350,000 clones, around 81% being singletons. Material: peripheral blood. Source of these receptors: a person aged 65 to 79 with COVID-19, enrolled during active disease. Each CDR3 is given with its conserved first and last residue. D genes are given only for firm matches. Clone sizes are given selectively: once, few, many, or a class where the clone is expanded.

NA	TRBV4-1	TRBJ1-5	NA	TGCGCCAGCAGCATAGGGGTCCTTCAGCCCCAGCATTTT	CASSIGVLQPQHF
TRBD1	TRBV7-2	TRBJ2-5	NA	TGTGCCAGCAGCTTAGCTACAGGGGTGTGGGAGACCCAGTACTTC	CASSLATGVWETQYF
TRBD1	TRBV27	TRBJ1-3	once	TGTGCCAGCAGCAAACAGGGGGCTGGAAACACCATATATTTT	CASSKQGAGNTIYF
TRBD2	TRBV9	TRBJ2-5	NA	TGTGCCAGCAGCGTAGACGGGACTAGCGGCCAAGAGACCCAGTACTTC	CASSVDGTSGQETQYF
TRBD1	TRBV9	TRBJ1-3	NA	TGTGCCAGCAGCGTAGAGGGGACAGGGGGTACCATATATTTT	CASSVEGTGGTIYF
NA	TRBV6-5	TRBJ2-7	NA	TGTGCCAGCAGTTCCACAGGGATGAGCTCCTACGAGCAGTACTTC	CASSSTGMSSYEQYF
NA	TRBV18	TRBJ1-5	NA	TGTGCCAGCTCACCCCTCGGAGCCGGGGATCAGCCCCAGCATTTT	CASSPLGAGDQPQHF
NA	TRBV7-9	TRBJ2-2	few	TGTGCCAGCAGCTTCAGGGGTACGAACACCGGGGAGCTGTTTTTT	CASSFRGTNTGELFF
NA	TRBV6-1	TRBJ2-3	NA	TGTGCCAGCAGGGAAGGAGGGGGCGGGGTTACGCAGTATTTT	CASREGGGGVTQYF
NA	TRBV9	TRBJ2-3	once	TGTGCCAGCAGCTCCCCTTCGGCAGATACGCAGTATTTT	CASSSPSADTQYF
NA	TRBV12-3/TRBV12-4	TRBJ1-6	NA	TGTGCCAGCAGTTTACAACAGGGTCCCCTCCACTTT	CASSLQQGPLHF
NA	TRBV15	TRBJ2-7	few	TGTGCCACCAGCAGGGGGGGTTTAGGCGAGCAGTACTTC	CATSRGGLGEQYF
NA	TRBV4-3	TRBJ2-3	NA	TGCGCCAGCAGCCAACGGGGAAGCACAGATACGCAGTATTTT	CASSQRGSTDTQYF
NA	TRBV7-5	TRBJ2-3	NA	TGTGTCAGAAGCTTTCCCACGGGGGGAACAGATACGCAGTATTTT	CVRSFPTGGTDTQYF
TRBD1	TRBV9	TRBJ2-2	NA	TGTGCCAGCAGCGCGACACAGGGGGCCGGGGAGCTGTTTTTT	CASSATQGAGELFF
NA	TRBV21-1	TRBJ2-2	NA	TGTGCCAGCAGCGAACGACAGGCCGGGGAGCTGTTTTTT	CASSERQAGELFF
NA	TRBV7-2	TRBJ1-1	NA	TGTGCCAGCAGCTTAATATCCCTCATACAGGGATCGGGAGCTTTCTTT	CASSLISLIQGSGAFF
NA	TRBV15	TRBJ2-2	NA	TGTGCCACCAGCATTTTCAAGAACACCGGGGAGCTGTTTTTT	CATSIFKNTGELFF
TRBD1	TRBV5-5	TRBJ1-1	few	TGTGCCAGCAGTCGGAGACAGGGCGGGACTGAAGCTTTCTTT	CASSRRQGGTEAFF
TRBD2	TRBV30	TRBJ2-7	NA	TGTGCCTGGGCTCCTAGCGGGAGTTTGCGGTACTTC	CAWAPSGSLRYF
NA	TRBV29-1	TRBJ1-5	few	TGCAGCGTTAAACAGGACAGTAGCAATCAGCCCCAGCATTTT	CSVKQDSSNQPQHF
NA	TRBV11-3	TRBJ1-3	NA	TGTGCCAGCAGCTTAGGTCTCGGAAACACCATATATTTT	CASSLGLGNTIYF
TRBD1	TRBV5-1	TRBJ2-7	once	TGCGCCAGCAGAGTAGGCCCGGGACAGCATTACGAGCAGTACTTC	CASRVGPGQHYEQYF
NA	TRBV27	TRBJ2-7	NA	TGTGCCAGCCCTGGCCACGAGCAGTACTTC	CASPGHEQYF
TRBD2	TRBV19	TRBJ2-1	NA	TGTGCCACAAAACGGGGACCCGAGCGGGAGGGTTACAATGAGCAGTTCTTC	CATKRGPEREGYNEQFF
NA	TRBV15	TRBJ2-5	NA	TGTGCCACCAGCAGAGTGACTCGAGAGACCCAGTACTTC	CATSRVTRETQYF
NA	TRBV7-2	TRBJ2-5	NA	TGTGCCAGCAGCTTAGATAGTCCTGGCGGGGAGACCCAGTACTTC	CASSLDSPGGETQYF